Listed below are T cell receptor beta chains from one sample, sequenced in a study of neurological immune-mediated disorders. TCRdb ran MiXCR on the 5' RACE reads and lists one entry per CDR3 protein. The sample holds fewer than 80,000 distinct CDR3 sequences, less than 6% seen once. The specimen was PBMCs. The receptor set was obtained from a woman in her forties or fifties with multiple sclerosis. CDR3s include the opening cysteine and the closing phenylalanine or tryptophan. D genes are given only for firm matches. The size field is filled for only some rows; it gives once, few, many or a size class.

V gene	D gene	clone size	J gene	CDR3 protein	CDR3 DNA
TRBV7-2	-	once	TRBJ2-5	CASSLSVGETQYF	TGTGCCAGCAGCTTATCAGTGGGGGAGACCCAGTACTTC
TRBV6-1	TRBD1	many	TRBJ1-5	CASSENRGGNQPQHF	TGTGCCAGCAGTGAAAACAGGGGAGGGAATCAGCCCCAGCATTTT
TRBV10-3	-	few	TRBJ2-1	CAISENNEQFF	TGTGCCATCAGTGAGAACAATGAGCAGTTCTTC
TRBV6-6	-	many	TRBJ1-5	CASSYSRDQPQHF	TGTGCCAGCAGTTACTCTAGGGATCAGCCCCAGCATTTT
TRBV12-3/TRBV12-4	-	many	TRBJ2-4	CASSLRDGQYF	TGTGCCAGCAGTTTACGGGACGGTCAGTACTTC
TRBV11-2	TRBD2	many	TRBJ2-3	CATSMGGASDTQYF	TGTGCCACTTCGATGGGAGGGGCGTCAGATACGCAGTATTTT
TRBV20-1	-	many	TRBJ2-4	CSARRTGFHVSGFVKNIQYF	TGCAGTGCTAGACGAACAGGGTTTCACGTTTCCGGTTTTGTCAAAAACATTCAGTACTTC
TRBV6-6	-	many	TRBJ2-2	CASRYGDPGELFF	TGTGCCAGCAGATACGGAGATCCCGGGGAGCTGTTTTTT
TRBV7-8	-	many	TRBJ2-7	CASSALRGGYEQYF	TGTGCCAGCAGCGCGCTTAGGGGGGGCTACGAGCAGTACTTC
TRBV12-3/TRBV12-4	TRBD1	many	TRBJ1-1	CASSLFRGPGAFF	TGTGCCAGCAGTTTATTCAGGGGGCCGGGAGCTTTCTTT
TRBV6-5	-	few	TRBJ2-2	CASTKGNGNHGELFF	TGTGCCAGCACCAAGGGGAACGGGAACCACGGGGAGCTGTTTTTT
TRBV28	-	many	TRBJ2-6	CASSFQKQGSGANVLTF	TGTGCCAGCAGTTTCCAAAAGCAGGGGTCTGGGGCCAACGTCCTGACTTTC
TRBV20-1	-	many	TRBJ1-2	CSADPGVGYGYTF	TGCAGTGCTGACCCAGGGGTGGGCTATGGCTACACCTTC
TRBV5-1	-	many	TRBJ1-4	CASSFWGGEQEKLFF	TGCGCCAGCAGCTTTTGGGGTGGAGAACAAGAAAAACTGTTTTTT
TRBV5-1	-	many	TRBJ2-7	CASSLTSGRTYEQYF	TGCGCCAGCAGCCTCACTTCAGGACGGACCTACGAGCAGTACTTC
TRBV7-2	-	many	TRBJ1-2	CASSLGLSNYGYTF	TGTGCCAGCAGCTTAGGCCTGTCTAACTATGGCTACACCTTC
TRBV14	TRBD2	many	TRBJ2-1	CASSQAGGNYNEQFF	TGTGCCAGCAGCCAAGCGGGGGGGAACTACAATGAGCAGTTCTTC
TRBV5-1	-	few	TRBJ2-5	CASSLFIGAETQYF	TGCGCCAGCAGCTTGTTTATTGGGGCAGAGACCCAGTACTTC
TRBV5-1	TRBD1	many	TRBJ1-2	CASSLVVGGGYTF	TGCGCCAGCAGCTTGGTAGTAGGGGGCGGCTACACCTTC
TRBV12-3/TRBV12-4	-	many	TRBJ1-1	CASSLGDTEAFF	TGTGCCAGCAGTTTAGGGGACACTGAAGCTTTCTTT
TRBV20-1	-	many	TRBJ2-7	CSARDRVKLSYEQYF	TGCAGTGCTAGAGATCGCGTGAAGCTCTCCTACGAGCAGTACTTC
TRBV7-6	TRBD2	many	TRBJ2-7	CASSLTSGGLTNYEQYF	TGTGCCAGCAGCCTGACTAGCGGGGGGCTAACGAACTACGAGCAGTACTTC
TRBV5-6	-	-	TRBJ2-2	CASSLTDTGELFF	TGTGCCAGCAGCTTGACAGACACCGGGGAGCTGTTTTTT
TRBV7-2	-	many	TRBJ1-5	CASEDSLSNQPQHF	TGTGCCAGTGAAGATTCCCTTAGCAATCAGCCCCAGCATTTT
TRBV28	TRBD1	many	TRBJ1-5	CASRQGAGQPQHF	TGTGCCAGCAGACAGGGGGCAGGTCAGCCCCAGCATTTT
TRBV20-1	TRBD2	many	TRBJ2-5	CSASADLAGGRQETQYF	TGCAGTGCTAGCGCAGACCTAGCGGGGGGGCGGCAAGAGACCCAGTACTTC
TRBV6-5	-	-	TRBJ1-6	CASSYLTANSPLNF	TGTGCCAGCAGTTACTTGACAGCTAATTCACCCCTCAACTTT
TRBV29-1	-	many	TRBJ1-1	CSVAREWNTEAFF	TGCAGCGTTGCCCGGGAGTGGAACACTGAAGCTTTCTTT
TRBV6-2/TRBV6-3	-	-	TRBJ1-6	CASSSQGSNSPLHF	TGTGCCAGCAGTTCCCAGGGAAGTAATTCACCCCTCCACTTT
TRBV10-1	-	many	TRBJ1-2	CASSESCQGRGYTF	TGCGCCAGCAGTGAGTCATGCCAGGGTCGGGGCTACACCTTC
TRBV5-1	TRBD1	many	TRBJ1-1	CASSLGGTVNTEAFF	TGCGCCAGCAGCTTGGGCGGGACAGTAAACACTGAAGCTTTCTTT
TRBV4-1	TRBD1	many	TRBJ2-4	CASSQDEGASKNIQYF	TGCGCCAGCAGCCAAGACGAGGGGGCTTCCAAAAACATTCAGTACTTC
TRBV5-1	-	many	TRBJ1-1	CASSPGWGRSTEAFF	TGCGCCAGCAGCCCGGGATGGGGGAGGAGCACTGAAGCTTTCTTT
TRBV12-3/TRBV12-4	TRBD1	many	TRBJ2-7	CASRETGGNEQYF	TGTGCCAGCAGGGAGACAGGGGGCAACGAGCAGTACTTC
TRBV7-6	TRBD1	few	TRBJ1-2	CASSDPGGLGYTF	TGTGCCAGCAGCGACCCAGGGGGCCTTGGCTACACCTTC
TRBV20-1	TRBD2	many	TRBJ2-1	CSARVPGGPNEQFF	TGCAGTGCTAGAGTCCCGGGGGGGCCTAATGAGCAGTTCTTC
TRBV5-8	TRBD2	many	TRBJ2-3	CASSAGTSGGADTQYF	TGTGCCAGCAGTGCCGGGACTAGCGGGGGTGCAGATACGCAGTATTTT